The 29 T cell receptor beta chains below were found in one sample sequenced in a study of T cell responses to AZD1222 COVID-19 vaccine. Generated by immunoSEQ multiplex PCR, the TCRdb table keeps only in-frame clones and is missing some. The sample has about 130,000 clones; around 92% are singletons. The specimen comprised peripheral blood, sampled 28 days after the second AZD1222 dose. The receptors here all came from an adult who received the AZD1222 COVID-19 vaccine.

This chain joins TRBV18 and TRBJ2-7, with D uncertain. CDR1 KGHSH and CDR2 LQKENI come from the germline V gene. CDR3 length: 14 residues. V was trimmed by 3 bases and J by 0 bases, leaving 9 bases between them. As DNA, the CDR3 is TGTGCCAGCTCACCGGGGTTTCCCTCCTACGAGCAGTACTTC. It codes for CASSPGFPSYEQYF.

J is TRBJ1-5 and V is TRBV9, with TRBD1 matching 9 bases. The CDR3 is made up of 15 amino acids. Per the germline V gene, CDR1 is SGDLS and CDR2 is YYNGEE. The junction had 2 bases not matched to a gene; V was cut back by 0 bases and J by 4 bases. The CDR3 DNA reads TGTGCCAGCAGCGTAGGTGGGACAGGGAATCAGCCCCAGCATTTT. Its protein product is CASSVGGTGNQPQHF.

The rearrangement links TRBV9 to TRBJ2-7; 12 bases line up with TRBD1. Germline trimming cut 4 bases from V and 2 bases from J; bases unmatched to any gene: 4. Per the germline V gene, CDR1 is SGDLS and CDR2 is YYNGEE. The CDR3 is 15 residues long. The CDR3 region has the DNA TGTGCCAGCAGCCCGAGGGACAGGGGGCCCTACGAGCAGTACTTC. This codes for CASSPRDRGPYEQYF.

The CDR3 nucleotides are TGTGCCAGCAGTTTAACAAGTGGACCGCTTAACTATGGCTACACCTTC. The encoded protein is CASSLTSGPLNYGYTF. V and J are TRBV28 and TRBJ1-2; no definite D call. Trimming shortened V by 2 bases and J by 1 base, and 14 bases separated the two germline ends. Germline CDR1 reads MDHEN; CDR2 reads SYDVKM. The CDR3 length is 16 residues.

V and J are TRBV30 and TRBJ2-7, with TRBD1 matching over 10 bases. Germline V gene sequence: CDR1 GTSNPN, CDR2 SVGIG (reference sequence). The J segment lost 4 bases and the V segment lost 5 bases, leaving 5 bases of the junction unmatched. The CDR3 sequence is 13 residues long. The CDR3 DNA reads TGTGCCTGGGGGACAGGGGTTGATTACGAGCAGTACTTC. Its translation: CAWGTGVDYEQYF.

The V gene is TRBV5-1, the J gene TRBJ2-3; D possibly corresponds to TRBD2 (5 bases). The germline gives CDR1 SGHRS, CDR2 YFSETQ. The V and J ends lost 0 bases and 0 bases respectively, with 8 bases between them. The CDR3 runs 15 residues. In nucleotides, the CDR3 is TGCGCCAGCAGCTTGGTGGACTCTAGCACAGATACGCAGTATTTT. It translates to CASSLVDSSTDTQYF.

V gene TRBV15 combines with J gene TRBJ1-2; unclear D gene. There are 16 residues in the CDR3. Trimming took 8 bases from V and 8 from J, leaving 27 bases between them. The germline V gene has CDR1 LNHNV and CDR2 YYDKDF (reference sequence). The CDR3 bases are TGTGCCACCGGCCAGGACGGGAGGTCGCAGTGGCGGGGCTACACCTTC. Translated: CATGQDGRSQWRGYTF.

The chain employs TRBV13 and TRBJ1-6, with 10 bases lining up with TRBD1. Germline V gene sequence: CDR1 PRHDT, CDR2 FYEKMQ (reference sequence). With V trimmed by 3 bases and J by 10 bases, 3 bases remained unmatched. The CDR3 totals 14 residues. CDR3 nucleotides: TGTGCCAGCAGCTTGAGGGACAGGGGCTCACCCCTCCACTTT. As protein: CASSLRDRGSPLHF.

V and J are TRBV9 and TRBJ1-5; D gene unclear. The CDR3 covers 14 residues. Germline CDR1 and CDR2: SGDLS and YYNGEE. V was trimmed by 0 bases and J by 4 bases, leaving 8 bases between them. The CDR3 DNA sequence: TGTGCCAGCAGCGTAGAAGGTCAAAATCAGCCCCAGCATTTT. Residues: CASSVEGQNQPQHF.

The chain has TRBV18 and TRBJ1-5; 7 bases map to TRBD1. CDR1 and CDR2 from the germline V gene are KGHSH and LQKENI. The CDR3 spans 17 residues. The trim removed 5 bases at V and 0 bases at J, leaving 10 bases unmatched. Written as DNA, the CDR3 is TGTGCCAGCTCATCAGACAGGGAGACGGATAGCAATCAGCCCCAGCATTTT. The encoded protein is CASSSDRETDSNQPQHF. Full variable domain (rest looked up from reference TRBV18 and TRBJ1-5): NAGVMQNPRHLVRRRGQEARLRCSPMKGHSHVYWYRQLPEEGLKFMVYLQKENIIDESGMPKERFSAEFPKEGPSILRIQQVVRGDSAAYFCASSSDRETDSNQPQHFGDGTRLSIL.

This clone was seen a handful of times. The chain carries TRBV18 and TRBJ2-2; the match to TRBD2 covers 12 bases. This CDR3 is built from 20 residues. V lost 0 bases, J lost 3 bases, and 11 bases stayed unmatched. In germline, CDR1 is KGHSH, CDR2 LQKENI. The CDR3 coding sequence is TGTGCCAGCTCACCACCGGGGGACACAAGACTAGCGGGAGACACCGGGGAGCTGTTTTTT. Translating gives CASSPPGDTRLAGDTGELFF.

The chain has TRBV11-2 and TRBJ1-2; 9 bases match TRBD1. CDR3 length equals 13 residues. CDR1 and CDR2 from the germline V gene are SGHAT and FQNNGV. The J segment lost 6 bases and the V segment lost 4 bases, leaving 3 bases of the junction unmatched. CDR3 amino acids: CASSYGQGNGYTF. As DNA, the CDR3 is TGTGCCAGCAGCTACGGACAGGGGAATGGCTACACCTTC. Drawing the rest from reference TRBV11-2 and TRBJ1-2, the complete variable domain is EAGVAQSPRYKIIEKRQSVAFWCNPISGHATLYWYQQILGQGPKLLIQFQNNGVVDDSQLPKDRFSAERLKGVDSTLKIQPAKLEDSAVYLCASSYGQGNGYTFGSGTRLTVV.

CDR3 in DNA: TGTGCCAGCCGACAGGGGGATCAGCCCCAGCATTTT. As protein: CASRQGDQPQHF. The chain is built from TRBV19 and TRBJ1-5; 9 bases are shared with TRBD1. The CDR3 runs 12 residues. Looked up from germline, CDR1 is LNHDA and CDR2 is SQIVND (reference sequence). V trimming: 9 bases; J trimming: 5 bases; junction bases outside the gene matches: 2.

This rearrangement joins TRBV13 to TRBJ2-6; D gene unclear. Trimming left V 5 bases short and J 4 bases short, with 15 bases between. The germline gives CDR1 PRHDT, CDR2 FYEKMQ (reference sequence). CDR3 size: 16 residues. CDR3 nucleotide sequence: TGTGCCAGCAGCCCCCTCTCGTGGACGGGGGCCAACGTCCTGACTTTC. Translating gives CASSPLSWTGANVLTF. Supplemented by reference TRBV13 and TRBJ2-6, the full variable domain reads AAGVIQSPRHLIKEKRETATLKCYPIPRHDTVYWYQQGPGQDPQFLISFYEKMQSDKGSIPDRFSAQQFSDYHSELNMSSLELGDSALYFCASSPLSWTGANVLTFGAGSRLTVL.

V and J are TRBV6-5 and TRBJ2-1, with D uncertain. Germline values: CDR1 MNHEY, CDR2 SVGAGI. V lost 6 bases and J 4 bases, leaving 13 bases between the germline ends. The CDR3 extends over 14 amino acids. This CDR3 reads CASSPSAGYNEQFF. CDR3 DNA: TGTGCCAGCAGCCCGTCGGCAGGTTACAATGAGCAGTTCTTC.

The CDR3 region has the DNA TGCGCCAGCAGCCAAGATCTACAGGGTCGTGAAGCTTTCTTT. It encodes CASSQDLQGREAFF. The gene calls are TRBV4-3 and TRBJ1-1, with D possibly TRBD1 on 6 matching bases. The CDR3 covers 14 residues. CDR1 is LGHNA and CDR2 is YSLEER in the germline V gene. The V end lost 0 bases, the J end lost 7 bases, and 12 bases lay between the germline ends.

The V gene is TRBV6-4, the J gene TRBJ2-1; 8 bases line up with TRBD2. V shed 8 bases, J shed 5 bases, and the junction held 11 bases outside the gene matches. The CDR3 has 15 residues. Germline-derived CDR1 and CDR2 are MRHNA and SNTAGT. CDR3 sequence (DNA): TGTGCCAGCGCGGTGGGGACTAGTCACCACAATGAGCAGTTCTTC. It translates to CASAVGTSHHNEQFF.

The rearrangement uses TRBV20-1 and TRBJ2-7; D is undetermined. The CDR3 totals 11 residues. From germline, CDR1 is DFQATT and CDR2 SNEGSKA (reference sequence). V was trimmed by 3 bases and J by 5 bases, leaving 8 bases between them. The DNA for the CDR3 is TGCAGTGCTAGGGGTAGGGACGAGCAGTACTTC. This translates into CSARGRDEQYF.

The chain joins TRBV2 to TRBJ1-5; D gene unclear. The CDR3 length is 15 residues. Germline loops: CDR1 SNHLY, CDR2 FYNNEI. V dropped 6 bases and J dropped 0 bases, with 12 bases sitting between them. The CDR3 DNA reads as TGTGCCAGCAGCCCCCCGGGCAGTAGCAATCAGCCCCAGCATTTT. Residues: CASSPPGSSNQPQHF. The entire variable domain, with the rest obtained from reference TRBV2 and TRBJ1-5, is as follows: EPEVTQTPSHQVTQMGQEVILRCVPISNHLYFYWYRQILGQKVEFLVSFYNNEISEKSEIFDDQFSVERPDGSNFTLKIRSTKLEDSAMYFCASSPPGSSNQPQHFGDGTRLSIL.

CDR3 sequence (DNA): TGTGCCAGCAGCGAGCTTCGCACAGATACGCAGTATTTT. Amino acid sequence: CASSELRTDTQYF. This chain uses TRBV11-1 with TRBJ2-3, with no clear D. V lost 5 bases, J lost 1 base, and 7 bases lay in between. From germline, CDR1 is SGHAT and CDR2 FQDESV (reference sequence). This CDR3 is built from 13 residues.

The V and J genes are TRBV24-1 and TRBJ2-2; the match to TRBD2 covers 13 bases. Germline-derived CDR1 and CDR2 are KGHDR and SFDVKD. The CDR3 spans 16 residues. V dropped 2 bases and J dropped 8; count of bases not matched to a gene: 4. The CDR3 bases are TGTGCCACCAGTGATTCCGGGACTAGCGGGATGGGGGAGCTGTTTTTT. This codes for CATSDSGTSGMGELFF.

The rearrangement uses TRBV30 and TRBJ1-5, with D perhaps matching TRBD1 (5 bases). This CDR3 region has 16 residues. Germline V gene lookup returns CDR1 GTSNPN and CDR2 SVGIG (reference sequence). Trimming left V 2 bases short and J 3 bases short, with 17 bases between. DNA for the CDR3: TGTGCCTGGAGTCCTCCCGGGACGCCGGTCAATCAGCCCCAGCATTTT. It translates to CAWSPPGTPVNQPQHF.

This clone was seen a handful of times. V gene TRBV29-1 combines with J gene TRBJ2-3; D might be TRBD1 or TRBD2, each matching 5 bases. Germline CDR1 is SQVTM and CDR2 is ANQGSEA. This CDR3 comprises 15 residues. V was clipped by 6 bases and J by 2 bases, with 18 bases between them. CDR3 residues: CSVAGTPSNTDTQYF. In nucleotides, the CDR3 is TGCAGCGTCGCCGGGACCCCCTCTAACACAGATACGCAGTATTTT.

The V and J genes are TRBV5-6 and TRBJ1-1, with 7 bases lining up with TRBD1. Trimming removed 2 bases from V and 3 bases from J; junction bases left unmatched: 1. Germline V gene lookup returns CDR1 SGHDT and CDR2 YYEEEE. CDR3 size: 13 residues. The CDR3 reads CASSFTGDTEAFF. CDR3 DNA: TGTGCCAGCAGCTTTACAGGGGACACTGAAGCTTTCTTT.

The V and J genes are TRBV19 and TRBJ1-1, with 8 positions matching TRBD1. V was clipped by 10 bases and J by 5 bases; unmatched bases: 9. Germline CDR1 is LNHDA and CDR2 is SQIVND (reference sequence). The CDR3 sequence is 13 residues long. CDR3 sequence: CATQGQVGTEAFF. The CDR3 DNA reads as TGTGCCACACAGGGACAGGTGGGAACTGAAGCTTTCTTT.

The gene calls are TRBV10-2 and TRBJ2-7; D may be TRBD1 (6 bases). There are 14 residues in the CDR3. V lost 7 bases and J lost 1, with 14 bases in between. Germline V CDR1 and CDR2: WSHSY, SAAADI. CDR3 residues: CASTRGEESYEQYF. The CDR3 bases are TGCGCCAGCACCAGGGGCGAGGAGTCCTACGAGCAGTACTTC.

This chain joins TRBV19 and TRBJ2-7; TRBD2 agrees at 12 bases. V lost 9 bases, J lost 7 bases, and 16 bases stayed unmatched. This CDR3 has 16 residues. Germline assignment: CDR1 LNHDA and CDR2 SQIVND (reference sequence). The CDR3 spells CASREASGRAEGEQYF. The CDR3, as DNA: TGTGCCAGCCGAGAAGCTAGCGGGAGGGCCGAAGGTGAGCAGTACTTC.

J is TRBJ2-5 and V is TRBV5-1; TRBD2 aligns across 8 bases. The CDR3 totals 15 residues. CDR1 and CDR2 (germline): SGHRS, YFSETQ. V lost 5 bases and J lost 0; bases outside the gene matches: 6. In DNA form, the CDR3 reads TGCGCCAGCAGGTCCGGGAGGGCCAACCAAGAGACCCAGTACTTC. Its translation is CASRSGRANQETQYF. Looking up the rest from reference TRBV5-1 and TRBJ2-5 gives the full variable domain: KAGVTQTPRYLIKTRGQQVTLSCSPISGHRSVSWYQQTPGQGLQFLFEYFSETQRNKGNFPGRFSGRQFSNSRSEMNVSTLELGDSALYLCASRSGRANQETQYFGPGTRLLVL.

V and J are TRBV28 and TRBJ1-5; 9 bases agree with TRBD1. Per the germline V gene, CDR1 is MDHEN and CDR2 is SYDVKM. The CDR3 loop spans 13 amino acids. Trimming removed 6 bases from V and 6 bases from J; junction bases left unmatched: 3. DNA of the CDR3: TGTGCCAGCAGAACAGGGGGCGTTCAGCCCCAGCATTTT. This translates into CASRTGGVQPQHF.